This record looks at one T cell receptor beta chain sequence and its context. Its specificity is not known. An end of the junction does not agree with germline; a read error may underlie this. This entry is derived from a study of blood T cells in healthy people across ages. Study findings and constraints: Diversity estimates drawn from one million T cells were deemed underestimates.

A second PCR, run for roughly 6 to 11 cycles, used a sample-barcoded 5' primer plus a J-beta primer mix. TCRdb re-analysed the 5' RACE reads in MiXCR, keeping a single row per CDR3 protein. The sample includes about 620,000 distinct CDR3 sequences, more than 45% of them seen just once. CDR1 and CDR2 from the germline V gene are SGDLS and YYNGEE. CDR3 size: 12 residues. The sequenced sample consisted of blood. The chain couples TRBV9 to TRBJ2-1; D is unresolved. The clonotype comes from a woman older than 75 in good health. CDR3 loop: CASSPRYDEQFF. The CDR3, as DNA: TGTGCCAGCAGCCCCCGCTACGATGAGCAGTTCTTC.